Shown below are 16 T cell receptor beta chains from a single sample sequenced in a study of blood T cell repertoires in COVID-19 (dated by TCRdb to 2018 to 2020). Library preparation was by the immunoSEQ multiplex PCR assay. The source is immuneACCESS, and TCRdb retained only in-frame sequences with V and J called. Part of the clones is not carried over; for the studies checked, unresolved V genes explain less than half of this, and the remainder is unexplained. The sample records about 100,000 clones, approximately 90% of which are singletons. The top ten hold about 1% of the sample. Specimen: peripheral blood. The source is a man aged 60 to 75 with acute or convalescent COVID-19.

V gene TRBV24-1 combines with J gene TRBJ2-3; the D gene is possibly TRBD1 (6 bases). The CDR3 covers 15 residues. The ends were cut back, 2 bases at V and 0 bases at J, with 8 bases in the middle. Germline V lookup: CDR1 KGHDR, CDR2 SFDVKD. CDR3 coding DNA: TGTGCCACCAGTGATTCGGGACAAAGCACAGATACGCAGTATTTT. The encoded protein is CATSDSGQSTDTQYF.

The chain employs TRBV28 and TRBJ1-5, with 9 bases matching TRBD1. This CDR3 is built from 16 residues. Germline V gene data show CDR1 as MDHEN and CDR2 as SYDVKM. With V trimmed by 3 bases and J by 4 bases, 7 bases remained unmatched. The CDR3 loop reads CASSLYRGLGNQPQHF. CDR3 nucleotides: TGTGCCAGCAGTTTGTACAGGGGGCTGGGGAATCAGCCCCAGCATTTT.

The rearrangement links TRBV27 to TRBJ2-3; 13 positions agree with TRBD2. The length of the CDR3 is 20 residues. V lost 4 bases and J lost 3; bases outside the gene matches: 16. CDR1 is MNHEY, CDR2 SMNVEV, per germline (reference sequence). The CDR3 nucleotides are TGTGCCAGCAGTTCGACGGGACTAGCGGGAAAGTTATCTCGTACAGATACGCAGTATTTT. Translation: CASSSTGLAGKLSRTDTQYF.

In its sample, this clone was seen once. The rearrangement uses TRBV19 and TRBJ2-5, with 10 bases lining up with TRBD1. V trimming: 6 bases; J trimming: 5 bases; junction bases outside the gene matches: 9. The germline V gene encodes CDR1 LNHDA and CDR2 SQIVND (reference sequence). The CDR3 spans 15 residues. The CDR3 region is CASRPGTGVRETQYF. The CDR3 DNA sequence: TGTGCCAGTAGGCCCGGGACAGGGGTTCGGGAGACCCAGTACTTC.

The genes are TRBV6-5 and TRBJ2-1, with 8 bases matching TRBD1. The germline V gene has CDR1 MNHEY and CDR2 SVGAGI. The CDR3 is made up of 15 amino acids. Losses at the gene ends were 8 bases for V and 4 bases for J; bases not matched to a gene: 10. CDR3 sequence reads: CASSRDGTGYNEQFF. In nucleotides, the CDR3 is TGTGCCAGCTCCCGCGATGGGACAGGATACAATGAGCAGTTCTTC.

The chain links TRBV19 to TRBJ2-3, with 9 bases matching TRBD2. This CDR3 has 17 residues. Germline V gives CDR1 LNHDA, CDR2 SQIVND (reference sequence). V shed 3 bases and J 2 bases; nucleotides not matched to a gene: 9. The CDR3 coding sequence is TGTGCCAGTAGTATCGAGGGAGCGGGAGGAAACACAGATACGCAGTATTTT. It translates to CASSIEGAGGNTDTQYF.

This rearrangement joins TRBV25-1 to TRBJ2-1; tentatively, D is TRBD1 (6 bases). In germline, CDR1 is MGHDK, CDR2 SYGVNS. The CDR3 spans 14 residues. The V and J ends lost 2 bases and 3 bases respectively, with 8 bases between them. The CDR3 DNA follows: TGTGCCAGCAGTGAAACCAGGGGCTACAATGAGCAGTTCTTC. It specifies CASSETRGYNEQFF.

In the case of this clone: At one boundary the junction diverges from the germline segment, which might be a read error. The CDR3 region is CATRRAGGSTDTQYF. The CDR3 DNA reads as TGTGCCACCAGAAGAGCGGGAGGTAGCACAGATACGCAGTATTTT. The V call is TRBV15, the J call TRBJ2-3, with TRBD2 matching over 9 bases. From germline, CDR1 is LNHNV and CDR2 YYDKDF (reference sequence). The CDR3 contains 15 residues.

The chain couples TRBV5-1 to TRBJ2-1; D remains ambiguous. Germline V gene data show CDR1 as SGHRS and CDR2 as YFSETQ. This CDR3 spans 15 amino acids. V shed 0 bases and J shed 0 bases, with 7 bases lying between them. Here the CDR3 reads CASSLEQNSYNEQFF. The CDR3 DNA reads TGCGCCAGCAGCTTGGAACAGAACTCCTACAATGAGCAGTTCTTC.

The chain uses TRBV27 and TRBJ1-1; 8 bases are a match to TRBD1. The germline gives CDR1 MNHEY, CDR2 SMNVEV (reference sequence). Germline trimming cut 6 bases from V and 3 bases from J; bases unmatched to any gene: 12. This CDR3 region has 16 residues. The CDR3 DNA is TGTGCCAGCAGAAAGGGGCAGGGGGCAAGAGACACTGAAGCTTTCTTT. Translated, it gives CASRKGQGARDTEAFF.

The rearrangement uses TRBV18 and TRBJ2-7; 11 bases map to TRBD1. The V and J ends lost 3 bases and 3 bases, in that order; junction bases with no gene match: 4. This CDR3 is 15 amino acids long. Germline V gene sequence: CDR1 KGHSH, CDR2 LQKENI. CDR3 nucleotide sequence: TGTGCCAGCTCACCCTCCGGGACAGGGGGCTACGAGCAGTACTTC. Encoded protein: CASSPSGTGGYEQYF.

This clone was counted once. The chain combines TRBV6-5 with TRBJ1-1; D is uncertain. Trimming took off 9 bases at V and 0 bases at J, with 14 bases between the two ends. The germline V gene has CDR1 MNHEY and CDR2 SVGAGI. The CDR3 spans 14 residues. The CDR3 DNA follows: TGTGCCAGTTGGGAGAGGCCTATGAACACTGAAGCTTTCTTT. Amino acid sequence: CASWERPMNTEAFF.

The chain carries TRBV5-1 and TRBJ1-1; no firm D call. The germline CDR1 and CDR2 sequences are SGHRS and YFSETQ. V was cut by 0 bases and J by 5 bases, with 8 bases left in between. CDR3 length: 13 amino acids. CDR3 nucleotide sequence: TGCGCCAGCAGCTTGGAGACGGGGACTGAAGCTTTCTTT. Protein sequence: CASSLETGTEAFF.

The rearrangement joins TRBV18 to TRBJ2-2; 9 bases agree with TRBD1. Germline V lookup: CDR1 KGHSH, CDR2 LQKENI. After removal of 2 bases from V and 5 bases from J, the junction contained 3 bases not matched to a gene. There are 15 residues in the CDR3. The CDR3 reads CASSPATGGTGELFF. CDR3 coding DNA: TGTGCCAGCTCACCAGCGACAGGGGGGACCGGGGAGCTGTTTTTT.

The chain joins TRBV19 to TRBJ2-1; no firm D call. This CDR3 is built from 15 residues. Trimming took off 5 bases at V and 5 bases at J, with 16 bases between the two ends. Germline values: CDR1 LNHDA, CDR2 SQIVND (reference sequence). CDR3 bases: TGTGCCAGTAGTCTCAATCCAGGATTCGACAATGAGCAGTTCTTC. Translating it yields CASSLNPGFDNEQFF.

In this sample, this clone turned up once. The gene calls are TRBV5-1 and TRBJ2-1; 15 bases fit TRBD2. This CDR3 has 17 residues. CDR1 SGHRS and CDR2 YFSETQ come from the germline V gene. Trimming took 3 bases from V and 7 from J; bases not matched to a gene: 8. DNA of the CDR3: TGCGCCAGCAGCTCGGGACTAGCGGGAGGCGGGCGTAATGAGCAGTTCTTC. Amino acid sequence: CASSSGLAGGGRNEQFF.